This T cell receptor (beta chain) appears in the sequencing data of a study of blood T cell repertoires in COVID-19. For the study at large: The origin of the acute and convalescent COVID-19 samples was the United States, Italy and Spain. T cells, B-cell-depleted T cells, or PBMCs provided the cDNA or gDNA that served as material.

The CDR3 is 15 residues long. Losses at the gene ends were 3 bases for V and 4 bases for J; bases not matched to a gene: 5. The V gene's germline CDR1 is MGHRA and CDR2 YSYEKL. The data were produced by immunoSEQ multiplex PCR, yet TCRdb's version contains in-frame clones alone and is incomplete. The data contain 110,000 to 150,000 clones, under 90% of them singletons. The origin of this receptor is a man in his sixties or seventies who had recovered from COVID-19. The rearrangement uses TRBV4-1 and TRBJ2-7; 11 nucleotides match TRBD1. The source material was peripheral blood. The CDR3 is CASSQSGQGVYEQYF. In nucleotides, the CDR3 is TGCGCCAGCAGCCAGTCGGGACAGGGGGTATACGAGCAGTACTTC.